This TCR beta chain was obtained from a study of CD8 T cells in ankylosing spondylitis. Details on this clonotype: Its target is unknown.

Trimming removed 5 bases from V and 4 bases from J, with 12 bases in between. The length of the CDR3 is 15 residues. From germline, CDR1 is SGHAT and CDR2 FQNNGV. Study-level findings and limits: Seemingly characteristic of ankylosing spondylitis blood was a TCR beta motif consisting of 7 or 8 highly homologous variants.

Quantitative molecular-barcoded 5'-RACE generated the TCR beta libraries. TCRdb analysed the 5' RACE reads with MiXCR anew, one entry per CDR3 protein. The top ten clones hold approximately 6.3% of a sample with about 540,000 distinct CDR3 sequences, 12% of them seen once. The V gene is TRBV11-2, the J gene TRBJ2-6; D gene unclear. The receptor was derived from a male donor with ankylosing spondylitis. The sequencing input was blood, either unsorted or a sorted T cell fraction (not recorded which). The CDR3 is CASSPGLNGANVLTF. CDR3 nucleotides: TGTGCCAGCAGCCCCGGCTTAAACGGGGCCAACGTCCTGACTTTC.